Following are 21 T cell receptor beta chains from one sample sequenced in a study of blood T cell repertoires in COVID-19. Clones were sequenced by immunoSEQ multiplex PCR, and TCRdb holds only the in-frame ones, with some missing. Of over 200,000 clones listed, about 87% are singletons. Material for sequencing was PBMCs or T cells enriched from blood (not recorded which). The receptors were sampled from a young man who had recovered from COVID-19.

The chain recombines TRBV7-7 with TRBJ2-5; 16 nucleotides match TRBD2. Trimming cost V 3 bases and J 2 bases; bases outside gene matches: 6. Germline CDR1 is SSHAT and CDR2 is FNYEAQ (reference sequence). This CDR3 has 18 residues. The DNA of the CDR3 is TGTGCCAGCAGCTTGGGGACTAGCGGGGGGGCTGCACAAGAGACCCAGTACTTC. Translated, it gives CASSLGTSGGAAQETQYF.

The chain has TRBV11-2 and TRBJ1-6, with 7 bases identical to TRBD1. The CDR3 is 15 amino acids. J lost 6 bases, V lost 4 bases, and 6 bases had no gene match. Germline assignment: CDR1 SGHAT and CDR2 FQNNGV. DNA for the CDR3: TGTGCCAGCAGCTCCACGGGACAGACTAATTCACCCCTCCACTTT. Translation gives CASSSTGQTNSPLHF.

This clone has just one count. The chain joins TRBV27 to TRBJ2-7; 10 bases are a match to TRBD2. The CDR3 contains 15 residues. The ends lost 7 bases at V and 6 bases at J; junction bases unmatched: 12. CDR1 is MNHEY, CDR2 SMNVEV, per germline (reference sequence). CDR3 region: CASTPASGGAFEQYF. The CDR3 DNA is TGTGCCAGCACCCCAGCGAGCGGGGGGGCCTTCGAGCAGTACTTC.

CDR3 residues: CASSFEGTGYNEQFF. DNA of the CDR3: TGCGCCAGCAGCTTTGAAGGGACAGGCTACAATGAGCAGTTCTTC. V usage is TRBV5-1 and J usage is TRBJ2-1; 8 bases map to TRBD1. There are 15 residues in the CDR3. The V gene end was trimmed by 2 bases and the J gene end by 3 bases; junction bases not matched to a gene: 4. Germline CDR1 reads SGHRS; CDR2 reads YFSETQ.

The chain employs TRBV28 and TRBJ2-7; 9 bases match TRBD1. The CDR3 has 15 amino acids. V shed 5 bases and J 1 base; nucleotides not matched to a gene: 6. Germline CDR1 is MDHEN and CDR2 is SYDVKM. CDR3 nucleotide sequence: TGTGCCAGCAGTAAGGGACAGGGCTATTCCTACGAGCAGTACTTC. This codes for CASSKGQGYSYEQYF.

The chain combines TRBV7-2 with TRBJ1-2; tentatively, D is TRBD1 (5 bases). The CDR3 runs 15 residues. Per the germline V gene, CDR1 is SGHTA and CDR2 is FQGNSA. V lost 1 base, J lost 0 bases, and 9 bases lay in between. The CDR3 DNA is TGTGCCAGCAGCTTAGTGGGGGGAGCTAACTATGGCTACACCTTC. Its protein is CASSLVGGANYGYTF.

V and J are TRBV5-4 and TRBJ1-2; 7 nucleotides agree with TRBD1. Germline loops: CDR1 SGHNT, CDR2 YYREEE (reference sequence). This CDR3 is 14 amino acids long. J lost 8 bases, V lost 2 bases, and 9 bases had no gene match. The CDR3 loop reads CASSFPDRPIGYTF. The CDR3 DNA reads TGTGCCAGCAGCTTCCCGGACAGGCCTATCGGCTACACCTTC.

This chain links TRBV5-4 with TRBJ2-1; D call uncertain. V lost 1 base and J lost 5, with 7 bases in between. Germline values: CDR1 SGHNT, CDR2 YYREEE (reference sequence). The CDR3 runs to 13 residues. The CDR3 loop is CASSLSLNNEQFF. In DNA, the CDR3 is TGTGCCAGCAGCTTGAGTCTAAACAATGAGCAGTTCTTC.

The CDR3 coding sequence is TGTGCCGCCCAGGGGCTTTTAGGTTACAATGAGCAGTTCTTC. Encoded protein: CAAQGLLGYNEQFF. The chain couples TRBV5-8 to TRBJ2-1, with D perhaps TRBD1 (6 bases). CDR3 length equals 14 residues. V was shortened by 10 bases and J by 4 bases, with 18 bases between the two germline ends. Germline CDR1 SGHTS, CDR2 YDEGEE.

This rearrangement joins TRBV7-2 to TRBJ2-7; 8 positions match TRBD1. The V gene's germline CDR1 is SGHTA and CDR2 FQGNSA. The CDR3 has 16 residues. V was pared by 5 bases and J by 0 bases, with 9 bases of the junction left unmatched. CDR3 loop: CASSTRTGTVSYEQYF. The CDR3 coding sequence is TGTGCCAGCAGCACCAGGACAGGGACAGTCTCCTACGAGCAGTACTTC.

V gene TRBV19 combines with J gene TRBJ1-2; the D is unclear. Germline V gene lookup returns CDR1 LNHDA and CDR2 SQIVND (reference sequence). Trimming took off 7 bases at V and 4 bases at J, with 22 bases between the two ends. The CDR3 extends over 16 amino acids. This chain's CDR3 is CASKDWLNKTSYGYTF. CDR3 DNA: TGTGCCAGTAAAGATTGGTTGAACAAAACCTCCTATGGCTACACCTTC. The variable domain in full, completed from reference TRBV19 and TRBJ1-2, reads DGGITQSPKYLFRKEGQNVTLSCEQNLNHDAMYWYRQDPGQGLRLIYYSQIVNDFQKGDIAEGYSVSREKKESFPLTVTSAQKNPTAFYLCASKDWLNKTSYGYTFGSGTRLTVV.

The V call is TRBV7-8, the J call TRBJ2-3; TRBD2 aligns across 7 bases. Trimming cost V 5 bases and J 0 bases; bases outside gene matches: 8. CDR1 and CDR2 from the germline V gene are SGHVS and FQNEAQ. The CDR3 is 16 amino acids. The CDR3 spells CASSLWGGVSTDTQYF. CDR3 coding DNA: TGTGCCAGCAGCCTCTGGGGGGGGGTTAGCACAGATACGCAGTATTTT. The variable domain in full, completed from reference TRBV7-8 and TRBJ2-3, reads GAGVSQSPRYKVAKRGQDVALRCDPISGHVSLFWYQQALGQGPEFLTYFQNEAQLDKSGLPSDRFFAERPEGSVSTLKIQRTQQEDSAVYLCASSLWGGVSTDTQYFGPGTRLTVL.

The V gene is TRBV6-2 or TRBV6-3, the J gene TRBJ2-1; TRBD2 agrees at 8 bases. J was trimmed by 3 bases and V by 6 bases; bases with no gene match: 13. The CDR3 is 17 residues long. CDR1 is MNHEY and CDR2 is SVGEGT in the germline V gene. The CDR3 loop reads CASSLILRLALYNEQFF. In nucleotides, the CDR3 is TGTGCCAGCAGCCTAATACTTCGACTAGCGCTCTACAATGAGCAGTTCTTC.

The gene calls are TRBV5-4 and TRBJ2-3; TRBD2 agrees at 8 bases. The CDR3 consists of 15 residues. Germline V gene sequence: CDR1 SGHNT, CDR2 YYREEE (reference sequence). V lost 6 bases, J lost 6 bases, and 12 bases stayed unmatched. CDR3 sequence: CASTTQRERVDTQYF. The CDR3 DNA sequence: TGTGCCAGCACCACCCAGCGGGAGAGGGTGGATACGCAGTATTTT.

The genes are TRBV10-2 and TRBJ1-5; 8 nucleotides match TRBD1. The CDR3 spans 15 residues. In germline, CDR1 is WSHSY, CDR2 SAAADI. V lost 7 bases, J lost 2 bases, and 7 bases stayed unmatched. The CDR3 reads CASTLDREGNQPQHF. For the CDR3, the DNA is TGCGCCAGCACCCTGGACAGGGAAGGCAATCAGCCCCAGCATTTT.

This clone was counted only a few times. The rearrangement links TRBV27 to TRBJ1-1; weak D call: TRBD1 (5 bases). In germline, CDR1 is MNHEY, CDR2 SMNVEV (reference sequence). V was shortened by 5 bases and J by 4 bases, with 14 bases between the two germline ends. This CDR3 is 14 amino acids long. Here the CDR3 DNA reads TGTGCCAGCAGTACCACAGGTGGAAGCACTGAAGCTTTCTTT. Its protein is CASSTTGGSTEAFF.

DNA for the CDR3: TGTGCCAGCAGTTCATCGACAGTTCTTAATTCACCCCTCCACTTT. Its protein is CASSSSTVLNSPLHF. The gene calls are TRBV27 and TRBJ1-6, with D possibly TRBD1 on 5 matching bases. Trimming cost V 4 bases and J 6 bases, with 13 bases left between them. The CDR3 totals 15 residues. Germline lookup yields CDR1 MNHEY and CDR2 SMNVEV (reference sequence).

This chain joins TRBV10-2 and TRBJ1-5; 8 positions match TRBD1. CDR1 and CDR2 (germline): WSHSY, SAAADI. This CDR3 spans 14 amino acids. V gave up 2 bases and J gave up 4 bases; unmatched junction bases: 1. The CDR3 DNA reads TGCGCCAGCAGTGAGCGGACAGGGAATCAGCCCCAGCATTTT. It translates to CASSERTGNQPQHF.

This chain joins TRBV28 and TRBJ2-1; TRBD1 matches 7 bases. CDR3 length equals 14 residues. J was trimmed by 5 bases and V by 8 bases; bases with no gene match: 9. Germline CDR1 MDHEN, CDR2 SYDVKM. CDR3 DNA: TGTGCCAGCTTTGGGACAGACCCAAACAATGAGCAGTTCTTC. Its translation: CASFGTDPNNEQFF.

V and J are TRBV3-1 (or the pseudogene TRBV3-2) and TRBJ1-5; 7 positions match TRBD1. The length of the CDR3 is 21 residues. Germline CDR1 reads LGHDT; CDR2 reads YNNKEL (reference sequence). Unmatched junction bases numbered 20, after V lost 3 bases and J lost 0 bases. The CDR3 nucleotides read TGTGCCAGCAGCCATCCCCCGGTCCGAGACAGGGAGTTTTTTAGCAATCAGCCCCAGCATTTT. Residues: CASSHPPVRDREFFSNQPQHF.

CDR3 protein: CASSSLVHPGANVLTF. CDR3 in DNA: TGTGCCAGTAGTTCACTTGTTCACCCTGGGGCCAACGTCCTGACTTTC. V gene TRBV19 combines with J gene TRBJ2-6, with unresolved D. CDR1 LNHDA and CDR2 SQIVND come from the germline V gene (reference sequence). CDR3 size: 16 residues. V gave up 5 bases and J gave up 2 bases, with 13 bases separating them.